This TCR beta chain is drawn from a study of PD-L1 blockade in urothelial cancer. Looking at the study overall: As for prior chemotherapy regimens, patients had received 0 to 3. After treatment start, blood was analyzed at 3 weeks (second dose) and at 6 weeks.

In this sample, this clone turned up a few times. The antigen is undetermined. The time point: peripheral blood 6 weeks after treatment start. Here immunoSEQ multiplex PCR was the method, and the copy in TCRdb shows in-frame clones only, minus some. Of around 87,000 clones in the sample, approximately 87% were seen once. Findings and caveats of the study: Prediction of better survival came from below-median pretreatment blood TCR clonality. Durable-benefit patients expanded tumor-associated blood clones more at 3 weeks.

The clonotype comes from a man between 65 and 79 years old with urothelial cancer. This material consisted of PBMCs, taken around atezolizumab (anti-PD-L1) treatment.

CDR3 in amino acids: CASSVGQGRGDTEAFF. DNA of the CDR3: TGTGCCAGCAGCGTTGGACAGGGTAGAGGTGACACTGAAGCTTTCTTT. V and J are TRBV13 and TRBJ1-1, with TRBD1 identical over 8 bases. The CDR3 length is 16 residues. J lost 3 bases, V lost 5 bases, and 11 bases had no gene match. Germline V CDR1 and CDR2: PRHDT, FYEKMQ (reference sequence).